This T cell receptor beta chain was sequenced in a study of T-cell memory formation after mild COVID-19. Study-level findings and limits: Memory sampled before infection contained some responding clones, suggesting cross-reactive memory joined.

Each CDR3 protein is one row after TCRdb ran MiXCR on the 5' RACE reads. The sample records 560,000 or so distinct CDR3 sequences, 17% being singletons. A few counts support this clonotype. The antigen is unknown. With 5 bases removed from V and 3 bases from J, the gap between germline ends came to 13 bases. There are 14 residues in the CDR3. The source is an adult woman who had mild COVID-19 (a few samples of this study predate the infection). Cell type and time point are not known. The sample was PBMCs or a T cell subset sorted from them (not recorded which). This rearrangement joins TRBV12-3 or TRBV12-4 to TRBJ1-2; tentatively, D is TRBD1 (6 bases). In DNA form, the CDR3 reads TGTGCCAGCAGTCTTTCCGGGACATACTATGGCTACACCTTC. This gives the protein CASSLSGTYYGYTF.